This T cell receptor beta chain was sequenced in a study of cytomegalovirus exposure and HLA in healthy donors. Whole-study results and caveats: A missense variant in DCLRE1C was later tied to TCR beta V- and J-gene trimming.

Turning to this clone: Its antigen is unidentified. At one boundary the junction diverges from the germline segment, which might be a read error.

The CDR3 loop spans 15 amino acids. Germline CDR1 GTSNPN, CDR2 SVGIG (reference sequence). The PCR used 60 Vbeta and 13 Jbeta primers. The assay was immunoSEQ multiplex PCR, and TCRdb's table has in-frame clones only and misses some. The table records over 100,000 clones, around three quarters of them present only once. The receptor was derived from a human donor in good health. The chain carries TRBV30 and TRBJ2-1, with TRBD1 matching over 8 bases. Sequencing was performed on PBMCs. DNA of the CDR3: TGTGCCTGGAGTACCGGGACAGGCTCCGACAATGAGCAGTTCTTC. It yields the protein CAWSTGTGSDNEQFF.